This T cell receptor (beta chain) derives from a study of identical twins. Note on this clonotype: Its antigen remains unidentified.

Template switching added a universal primer site; cDNA carried unique molecular identifiers. TCRdb redid the calling of the 5' RACE reads with MiXCR, one entry per CDR3 protein. The data contain about 530,000 distinct CDR3 sequences, around 24% of them seen just once; the ten biggest clones take up roughly 0.5%. No donor was unhealthy or non-Caucasian. V shed 2 bases, J shed 3 bases, and the junction held 9 bases outside the gene matches. This CDR3 spans 17 amino acids. Looked up from germline, CDR1 is SGHAT and CDR2 is FQNNGV. Findings of the study overall: For cord blood, abundant beta clonotypes had fewer insertions, unlike memory repertoires, which showed none. The study based its conclusions on cross-sectional statistical analysis and did not follow the same donors.

These data were also reused for a study on yellow fever vaccine responses in identical twins.

The chain carries TRBV11-2 and TRBJ2-1, with 8 nucleotides matching TRBD2. The receptor was isolated from a woman under 30 in good health. Sequencing was performed on CD4+ T cells sorted from blood. The CDR3 sequence is CASSLLTSGSYYNEQFF. CDR3 bases: TGTGCCAGCAGCTTACTAACTAGCGGATCCTACTACAATGAGCAGTTCTTC.